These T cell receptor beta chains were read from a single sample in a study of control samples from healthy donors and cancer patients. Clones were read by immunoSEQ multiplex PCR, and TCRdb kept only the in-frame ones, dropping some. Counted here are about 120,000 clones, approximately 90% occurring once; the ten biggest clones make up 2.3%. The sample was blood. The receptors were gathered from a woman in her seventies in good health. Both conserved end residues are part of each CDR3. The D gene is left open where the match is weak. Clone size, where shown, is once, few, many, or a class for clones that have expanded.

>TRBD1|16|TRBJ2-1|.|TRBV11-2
TGTGCCAGCAAGGCGCCGGGACAGGGCTCCTACAATGAGCAGTTCTTC
CASKAPGQGSYNEQFF
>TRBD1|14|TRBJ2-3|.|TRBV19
TGTGCCAGTAGCTCAGGGGACAGAACAGATACGCAGTATTTT
CASSSGDRTDTQYF
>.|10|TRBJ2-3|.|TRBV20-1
TGCAGTGCCTCCACAGATACGCAGTATTTT
CSASTDTQYF
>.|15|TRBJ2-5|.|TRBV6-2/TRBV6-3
TGTGCCAGCAGTTACCGGGACACCTCAAGAGAGACCCAGTACTTC
CASSYRDTSRETQYF
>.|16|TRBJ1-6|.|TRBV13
TGTGCCAGCAGACGAGCTTATGAGAGTGGTAGTTCACCCCTCCACTTT
CASRRAYESGSSPLHF
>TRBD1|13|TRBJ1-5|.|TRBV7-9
TGTGCCAGCGGGGGACAGGGGAATCAGCCCCAGCATTTT
CASGGQGNQPQHF
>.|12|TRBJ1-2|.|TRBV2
TGTGCCAGCAAAAAAATAGACTATGGCTACACCTTC
CASKKIDYGYTF
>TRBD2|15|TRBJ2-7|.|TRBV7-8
TGTGCCAGCAGCTTAGCCCCTAGCGGGACCTGCGAGCAGTACTTC
CASSLAPSGTCEQYF
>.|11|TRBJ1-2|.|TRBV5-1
TGCGCCAGCAGCGTCGAAGGAGGCTACACCTTC
CASSVEGGYTF
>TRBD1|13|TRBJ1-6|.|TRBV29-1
TGCAGCGTTAAACAGGGGTGGAATTCACCCCTCCACTTT
CSVKQGWNSPLHF
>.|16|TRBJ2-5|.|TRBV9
TGTGCCAGCAGCGTAGATGCAGGGACCCAGGGTCGGACCCAGTACTTC
CASSVDAGTQGRTQYF
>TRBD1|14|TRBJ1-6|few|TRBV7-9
TGTGCCAGCAGCCGGGACAGGGATAATTCACCCCTCCACTTT
CASSRDRDNSPLHF